This entry lists 22 T cell receptor beta chains sequenced from one sample in a study of blood T cell repertoires in COVID-19. Using immunoSEQ multiplex PCR, the repertoire was profiled, and TCRdb retains in-frame clones only, with some absent. Among roughly 140,000 clones, approximately 90% were seen once, and the ten largest hold roughly 11%. Sequenced material: peripheral blood. The receptors were gathered from a woman older than 75 with acute or convalescent COVID-19.

This clone appeared once. The chain carries TRBV5-1 and TRBJ2-2, with D tentatively TRBD1 (5 bases). From germline, CDR1 is SGHRS and CDR2 YFSETQ. The ends were cut back, 2 bases at V and 0 bases at J, with 11 bases in the middle. The CDR3 has 16 amino acids. The CDR3 is CASSFLETANTGELFF. The CDR3, as DNA: TGCGCCAGCAGCTTCCTCGAGACAGCGAACACCGGGGAGCTGTTTTTT.

The chain couples TRBV6-5 to TRBJ1-2; D remains unclear. The CDR3 runs to 11 residues. Germline V gives CDR1 MNHEY, CDR2 SVGAGI. The ends were cut back, 4 bases at V and 8 bases at J, with 8 bases in the middle. CDR3 in DNA: TGTGCCAGCAGTTCCTTATTCGGCTACACCTTC. Translation gives CASSSLFGYTF.

The chain joins TRBV2 to TRBJ1-5; 7 nucleotides agree with TRBD1. Unmatched junction bases numbered 5, after V lost 4 bases and J lost 5 bases. Germline CDR1 SNHLY, CDR2 FYNNEI. There are 14 residues in the CDR3. CDR3 sequence reads: CASSAGQGDQPQHF. The CDR3 bases are TGTGCCAGCAGTGCGGGGCAGGGGGATCAGCCCCAGCATTTT.

The chain has TRBV6-6 and TRBJ1-4; no firm D call. V lost 0 bases and J 0 bases, leaving 5 bases between the germline ends. The CDR3 spans 15 residues. In germline, CDR1 is MNHNY, CDR2 SVGAGI (reference sequence). The CDR3: CASSYSQTTNEKLFF. The CDR3 DNA sequence: TGTGCCAGCAGTTACTCACAAACAACTAATGAAAAACTGTTTTTT.

This chain uses TRBV11-1 with TRBJ2-1; 7 nucleotides match TRBD1. Trimming removed 5 bases from V and 0 bases from J; junction bases left unmatched: 7. Germline assignment: CDR1 SGHAT and CDR2 FQDESV (reference sequence). This CDR3 is built from 16 residues. CDR3 protein: CASSEETGTSYNEQFF. In DNA, the CDR3 is TGTGCCAGCAGCGAAGAGACAGGGACCTCCTACAATGAGCAGTTCTTC.

This chain uses TRBV6-5 with TRBJ1-6, with 7 bases aligning to TRBD1. The CDR3 contains 14 residues. Losses at the gene ends were 6 bases for V and 6 bases for J; bases not matched to a gene: 5. Germline CDR1 is MNHEY and CDR2 is SVGAGI. CDR3 loop: CASRTTGANSPLHF. The CDR3 DNA reads TGTGCCAGCAGGACCACAGGGGCTAATTCACCCCTCCACTTT.

This rearrangement joins TRBV19 to TRBJ2-4; D is possibly TRBD2 (5 bases). Trimming pared 3 bases from V and 1 base from J, leaving 31 bases between. From germline, CDR1 is LNHDA and CDR2 SQIVND (reference sequence). The CDR3 has 22 amino acids. CDR3 loop: CASSIETPLGYTGWMAKNIQYF. In nucleotides, the CDR3 is TGTGCCAGTAGTATTGAGACACCCTTAGGATATACGGGATGGATGGCCAAAAACATTCAGTACTTC.

This chain links TRBV27 with TRBJ2-7; D is perhaps TRBD1 (5 bases). The V gene's germline CDR1 is MNHEY and CDR2 SMNVEV (reference sequence). V lost 4 bases to trimming and J lost 6 bases, with 10 bases between them. This CDR3 has 12 amino acids. CDR3 coding DNA: TGTGCCAGCAGTTCCCTAAGGGGCGAGCAGTACTTC. This translates into CASSSLRGEQYF.

The chain has TRBV7-8 and TRBJ1-6, with D uncertain. The CDR3 covers 16 residues. The V gene's germline CDR1 is SGHVS and CDR2 FQNEAQ. V was trimmed by 5 bases and J by 4 bases, leaving 15 bases between them. The CDR3 DNA follows: TGTGCCAGCAGCAAACTGGGCCTTGCATATAATTCACCCCTCCACTTT. This codes for CASSKLGLAYNSPLHF.

A single count supports this clone. The chain uses TRBV18 and TRBJ1-5; 8 bases fit TRBD1. With V trimmed by 6 bases and J by 7 bases, 5 bases remained unmatched. Germline loops: CDR1 KGHSH, CDR2 LQKENI. This CDR3 region has 13 residues. The CDR3 protein is CASSGQGDQPQHF. The CDR3 nucleotides read TGTGCCAGCTCTGGACAGGGTGACCAGCCCCAGCATTTT. Drawing the rest from reference TRBV18 and TRBJ1-5, the complete variable domain is NAGVMQNPRHLVRRRGQEARLRCSPMKGHSHVYWYRQLPEEGLKFMVYLQKENIIDESGMPKERFSAEFPKEGPSILRIQQVVRGDSAAYFCASSGQGDQPQHFGDGTRLSIL.

The genes are TRBV5-4 and TRBJ1-2, with D maybe TRBD1 (6 bases). The V gene lost 4 bases and the J gene lost 7 bases, with 14 bases spanning the gap. Germline-derived CDR1 and CDR2 are SGHNT and YYREEE (reference sequence). This CDR3 spans 13 amino acids. The CDR3 here is CASSRDRIGGYTF. In DNA form, the CDR3 reads TGTGCCAGCAGCCGCGACAGGATCGGTGGCTACACCTTC.

The rearrangement uses TRBV6-5 and TRBJ1-1; D may be TRBD1 (6 bases). Looked up from germline, CDR1 is MNHEY and CDR2 is SVGAGI. V lost 8 bases and J lost 4, with 20 bases in between. The CDR3 is made up of 15 amino acids. The DNA of the CDR3 is TGTGCCAGCCTAGAGGGGGGGGCCTTGAGCACTGAAGCTTTCTTT. As protein: CASLEGGALSTEAFF.

The chain has TRBV7-8 and TRBJ1-1; maybe TRBD1 (6 bases). The CDR3 consists of 14 residues. Trimming pared 2 bases from V and 1 base from J, leaving 8 bases between. Germline V gene data show CDR1 as SGHVS and CDR2 as FQNEAQ. The CDR3 DNA reads as TGTGCCAGCAGCTTATCACAGGGGAACACTGAAGCTTTCTTT. This sequence encodes CASSLSQGNTEAFF. The variable domain in full, completed from reference TRBV7-8 and TRBJ1-1, reads GAGVSQSPRYKVAKRGQDVALRCDPISGHVSLFWYQQALGQGPEFLTYFQNEAQLDKSGLPSDRFFAERPEGSVSTLKIQRTQQEDSAVYLCASSLSQGNTEAFFGQGTRLTVV.

The chain is built from TRBV19 and TRBJ2-4; D might be TRBD1 (6 bases). V lost 6 bases to trimming and J lost 7 bases, with 10 bases between them. Germline loops: CDR1 LNHDA, CDR2 SQIVND (reference sequence). This CDR3 region has 12 residues. The CDR3 nucleotides are TGTGCCAGTAGATCAGGGGCGAACATTCAGTACTTC. Translating it yields CASRSGANIQYF. Full variable domain (rest looked up from reference TRBV19 and TRBJ2-4): DGGITQSPKYLFRKEGQNVTLSCEQNLNHDAMYWYRQDPGQGLRLIYYSQIVNDFQKGDIAEGYSVSREKKESFPLTVTSAQKNPTAFYLCASRSGANIQYFGAGTRLSVL.

The sample holds one count of this clone. V gene TRBV3-1 (or the pseudogene TRBV3-2) combines with J gene TRBJ1-6, with a weak D call TRBD1 (6 bases). The ends were cut back, 6 bases at V and 5 bases at J, with 11 bases in the middle. This CDR3 region has 14 residues. Germline assignment: CDR1 LGHDT and CDR2 YNNKEL (reference sequence). CDR3 nucleotide sequence: TGTGCCAGCAGTCCCGGGACAAATAATTCACCCCTCCACTTT. Its translation is CASSPGTNNSPLHF.

The rearrangement uses TRBV7-2 and TRBJ1-4; D is uncertain. The CDR3 contains 15 residues. Trimming took off 2 bases at V and 6 bases at J, with 13 bases between the two ends. Germline assignment: CDR1 SGHTA and CDR2 FQGNSA. CDR3 in DNA: TGTGCCAGCAGCTTAATGGGAGGTCTGGATGAAAAACTGTTTTTT. Translating it yields CASSLMGGLDEKLFF. Based on the CDR3 plus reference TRBV7-2 and TRBJ1-4, the full variable domain is GAGVSQSPSNKVTEKGKDVELRCDPISGHTALYWYRQSLGQGLEFLIYFQGNSAPDKSGLPSDRFSAERTGGSVSTLTIQRTQQEDSAVYLCASSLMGGLDEKLFFGSGTQLSVL.

The J gene is TRBJ1-2, the V gene TRBV9, with 9 bases that match TRBD1. Trimming at V came to 0 bases and at J to 4 bases, leaving 7 bases not matched to a gene. CDR1 is SGDLS and CDR2 is YYNGEE in the germline V gene. The CDR3 consists of 16 residues. The CDR3 coding sequence is TGTGCCAGCAGCGTAGATGGGACAGGGTTGCGCTATGGCTACACCTTC. The encoded protein is CASSVDGTGLRYGYTF.

The CDR3 loop is CATSRDRAYGYTF. CDR3 in DNA: TGTGCCACCAGCAGGGACAGAGCCTATGGCTACACCTTC. The rearrangement links TRBV15 to TRBJ1-2, with D perhaps matching TRBD1 (6 bases). V was cut by 3 bases and J by 4 bases, with 9 bases left in between. CDR3 length: 13 residues. Looked up from germline, CDR1 is LNHNV and CDR2 is YYDKDF (reference sequence). Looking up the rest from reference TRBV15 and TRBJ1-2 gives the full variable domain: DAMVIQNPRYQVTQFGKPVTLSCSQTLNHNVMYWYQQKSSQAPKLLFHYYDKDFNNEADTPDNFQSRRPNTSFCFLDIRSPGLGDTAMYLCATSRDRAYGYTFGSGTRLTVV.

The V call is TRBV19, the J call TRBJ1-2; 9 bases align to TRBD1. Germline CDR1 reads LNHDA; CDR2 reads SQIVND (reference sequence). The junction had 3 bases not matched to a gene; V was cut back by 7 bases and J by 0 bases. This CDR3 region has 14 residues. The CDR3 nucleotides read TGTGCCAGTACCAGGACAGGGGCTAACTATGGCTACACCTTC. Translating it yields CASTRTGANYGYTF.

The V call is TRBV5-4, the J call TRBJ2-1, with D maybe TRBD1 (6 bases). The V gene lost 4 bases and the J gene lost 5 bases, with 19 bases spanning the gap. Germline values: CDR1 SGHNT, CDR2 YYREEE (reference sequence). This CDR3 region has 16 residues. The CDR3 is CASSPSPRGRDNEQFF. The CDR3 coding sequence is TGTGCCAGCAGCCCCTCACCCAGGGGTCGTGACAATGAGCAGTTCTTC.

The chain employs TRBV12-5 and TRBJ2-7, with TRBD1 identical over 9 bases. CDR1 LGHNT and CDR2 FRNRAP come from the germline V gene. The CDR3 has 14 amino acids. The V and J ends lost 3 bases and 4 bases, in that order; junction bases with no gene match: 4. CDR3 amino acids: CASGFGQGRYEQYF. CDR3 nucleotides: TGTGCTAGTGGTTTCGGACAGGGGCGGTACGAGCAGTACTTC.

This sequence joins TRBV9 and TRBJ2-1; TRBD2 might be the D (7 bases). The CDR3 consists of 14 residues. The ends were cut back, 3 bases at V and 9 bases at J, with 16 bases in the middle. Germline V lookup: CDR1 SGDLS, CDR2 YYNGEE. CDR3 bases: TGTGCCAGCAGCGCCCGGGCAGGGGAGGGTGAGCAGTTCTTC. Amino acid sequence: CASSARAGEGEQFF.